The 5 T cell receptor beta chains below were found in one sample sequenced in a study of beta chain features in type 1 diabetes. No antigens are known for them. The whole isolated RNA underwent reverse transcription, so sequencing captured expressed TCRB transcripts. TCRdb's copy holds only in-frame clones and misses some; the assay was immunoSEQ multiplex PCR. The sample has about 230,000 clones, roughly 16% seen once. Broader study findings: People with Type 1 diabetes carried modestly yet significantly shorter TCRB CDR3s in all four CD4+ subsets.

The material sequenced was naive CD4+ T cells from blood. The receptor source for this set is a man aged 25-45 years with type 1 diabetes.

The CDR3, as DNA: TGTGCCAGCAGCCCGCAGGGTATAATGGCCGACGAGCAGTACTTC. This gives the protein CASSPQGIMADEQYF. V is TRBV7-9 and J is TRBJ2-7, with TRBD1 as a possible D gene (5 bases). The V gene's germline CDR1 is SEHNR and CDR2 FQNEAQ (reference sequence). Trimming left V 5 bases short and J 5 bases short, with 19 bases between. The length of the CDR3 is 15 residues. Complete variable domain (other parts from reference TRBV7-9 and TRBJ2-7): DTGVSQNPRHKITKRGQNVTFRCDPISEHNRLYWYRQTLGQGPEFLTYFQNEAQLEKSRLLSDRFSAERPKGSFSTLEIQRTEQGDSAMYLCASSPQGIMADEQYFGPGTRLTVT.

The chain is built from TRBV28 and TRBJ2-3; no definite D call. Germline lookup yields CDR1 MDHEN and CDR2 SYDVKM. V was shortened by 0 bases and J by 3 bases, with 7 bases between the two germline ends. This CDR3 is 14 amino acids long. DNA for the CDR3: TGTGCCAGCAGTTTATGGTACGAGACAGATACGCAGTATTTT. As protein: CASSLWYETDTQYF.

The chain carries TRBV14 and TRBJ1-2; 8 positions agree with TRBD1. CDR1 is SGHDN and CDR2 is FVKESK in the germline V gene. The CDR3 is 13 residues long. The V gene end was trimmed by 4 bases and the J gene end by 8 bases; junction bases not matched to a gene: 6. In DNA form, the CDR3 reads TGTGCCAGCAGCCCACGACAGGGGCAAGGCTACACCTTC. It translates to CASSPRQGQGYTF.

This clone was detected only a few times. The rearrangement uses TRBV18 and TRBJ1-4, with unresolved D. Germline CDR1 is KGHSH and CDR2 is LQKENI. This CDR3 is 13 amino acids long. Trimming pared 6 bases from V and 0 bases from J, leaving 5 bases between. The DNA of the CDR3 is TGTGCCAGCTCCCCCGCAACTAATGAAAAACTGTTTTTT. Translated, it gives CASSPATNEKLFF.

The chain has TRBV7-2 and TRBJ2-1; 7 nucleotides agree with TRBD2. Germline V lookup: CDR1 SGHTA, CDR2 FQGNSA. This CDR3 contains 13 residues. V was clipped by 5 bases and J by 6 bases; unmatched bases: 4. CDR3 protein: CASSVGTTNEQFF. CDR3 in DNA: TGTGCCAGCAGCGTTGGGACTACCAATGAGCAGTTCTTC. The variable domain in full, completed from reference TRBV7-2 and TRBJ2-1, reads GAGVSQSPSNKVTEKGKDVELRCDPISGHTALYWYRQSLGQGLEFLIYFQGNSAPDKSGLPSDRFSAERTGGSVSTLTIQRTQQEDSAVYLCASSVGTTNEQFFGPGTRLTVL.